The following is a TCR beta chain sequence with its context. This sample stems from a study of control samples from healthy donors and cancer patients. CDR3 length equals 15 residues. The V gene's germline CDR1 is SGHDT and CDR2 YYEEEE. The V and J ends lost 4 bases and 7 bases, in that order; junction bases with no gene match: 9. Libraries were prepared by immunoSEQ multiplex PCR; TCRdb keeps only in-frame clonotypes and omits some of them. The sample records 65,000 to 80,000 clones, 75% to 90% being singletons. Sequencing input: PBMCs. This sequence joins TRBV5-6 and TRBJ1-4; 8 bases line up with TRBD1. The receptor comes from a woman aged 45-65 years with colorectal cancer. Here the CDR3 reads CASSQITGGAEKLFF. The DNA of the CDR3 is TGTGCCAGCAGCCAGATAACAGGGGGAGCTGAAAAACTGTTTTTT.